Described below is a single TCR beta chain sequence and its context. Its antigen remains unidentified. These data belong to a study of T cell responses to AZD1222 COVID-19 vaccine. This table comes from immunoSEQ multiplex PCR, and its TCRdb copy is limited to in-frame clones, with some not included. The sample consists of roughly 100,000 clones, 88% of them appearing once. V shed 0 bases and J 2 bases; nucleotides not matched to a gene: 9. The CDR3 length is 17 residues. Germline V gives CDR1 LGHNA, CDR2 YNFKEQ. Study-wide findings and caveats: The reported proportion of spike-specific TCRs targeting unmutated variant regions was nearly half. Donors skewed white British and female; clonal diversity was possibly underestimated. Mapped onto spike, vaccine-associated CD4 TCRs spanned it and were dominant at 160-218 and 743-854.

This sequence originates from an adult in good health. This specimen consisted of peripheral blood, obtained on day 0 of AZD1222 vaccination. V usage is TRBV4-2 and J usage is TRBJ2-7; 8 bases match TRBD2. The CDR3 reads CASSQELRKRGTYEQYF. The CDR3 coding sequence is TGTGCCAGCAGCCAAGAGTTGAGGAAGCGGGGGACCTACGAGCAGTACTTC.